This T cell receptor beta chain was sequenced for a study of blood T cell repertoires in COVID-19 (TCRdb year 2020). Broadly, across the study: Samples covering the acute and convalescent phases of COVID-19 were provided by collaborators in the United States, Italy and Spain. The prospective study material was composed of cDNA or gDNA derived from T cells, B-cell-depleted T cells, or PBMCs. Deeply sampled blood TCRbeta repertoires from subjects exposed to, actively infected with, or recovered from COVID-19 were included in the dataset. The repertoires were released in a freely available public database intended as a resource for research on the immune response to SARS-CoV-2. The samples were drawn from two sources: the first 160 participants of the ongoing ImmuneRACE study, and about 1,300 subjects contributed by 6 global collaborators. Sample metadata almost always included a de-identified subject ID, COVID-19 status, age in years and sex. HLA class I and class II types, where available, came from metadata supplied by the sample provider rather than from assay-based typing.

Its CDR3 holds 14 amino acids, cysteine through phenylalanine. The sequence is cut down to CDR3 DNA, 42 bases in frame from base 1. CDR1 MNHEY and CDR2 SVGEGT were looked up in the germline V gene. Trimming removed 6 bases from V and 5 bases from J; the gene matches leave 6 bases unexplained. Study-wide findings and limitations: Clinical and demographic metadata were provided uncurated, with the amount varying by source and participant.

Collaborating institutions collected whole blood in K2EDTA tubes following their own protocols. For TCRbeta analysis, collaborators shipped samples as frozen whole blood, isolated PBMCs, or DNA extracted from either of those sample types. TCRbeta CDR3 regions were amplified from genomic DNA using the immunoSEQ Assay, a bias-controlled multiplex PCR. The study's processing was this. Within the assay, amplification of reference gene primers was used to estimate how many nucleated cells each sample contained. To quantify the absolute abundance of each unique TCRbeta CDR3 rearrangement, sequence reads were collapsed and filtered. For each sample, productive Simpson clonality was calculated as the square root of Simpson's diversity index over productive rearrangements. TCRdb took this table from immuneACCESS and kept in-frame rearrangements with V and J called. Such tables lack part of the clones; where checked against another copy, unresolved V genes explain under half of the gap, and the rest is unexplained. V and J calls and clone size are copied from that table; D and trimming were computed from the DNA. This sample gives about 220,000 clones in total; roughly 80% of them show up just once. Of the sample, around 2.3% is held by the ten largest clones.

For this clone: Its antigen is not yet known. Base qualities are not at hand, and no much larger clone is one base apart.

The sequencing sample was made of peripheral blood. This TCR came from a middle-aged woman with active or convalescent COVID-19. The V and J segments used are TRBV6-2 or TRBV6-3 and TRBJ2-1, and 8 bases in between align with TRBD2. CDR3 region: CASSWAGGDNEQFF. The DNA sequence follows: TGTGCCAGCAGCTGGGCGGGGGGTGACAATGAGCAGTTCTTC.